The TCR beta chain described here comes from a study of CD8+CD57+ T cells in acquired aplastic anemia. As for the study in general: Sorted CD4+ and CD8+ cells gave an average of around 3.3 ug of DNA.

With V trimmed by 5 bases and J by 8 bases, 9 bases remained unmatched. The CDR3 spans 14 residues. The V gene's germline CDR1 is SQVTM and CDR2 ANQGSEA. Profiling that covered TCR beta VDJ and CDR3 relied on genomic DNA as its template. MiXCR was run by TCRdb on the reads, yielding one entry per CDR3 protein. The sample lists around 230,000 distinct CDR3 sequences; around 63% were seen once. The genes are TRBV29-1 and TRBJ2-1; 10 nucleotides line up with TRBD2. Sequencing was done on a sample of sorted CD4+, CD8+, or CD8+CD57+ T cells (not recorded which) from PBMCs. The TCR originated in a human donor in good health. The DNA for the CDR3 is TGCAGCGTTCGGACTAGCGGAGGGGAGTATGAGCAGTTCTTC. Its translation is CSVRTSGGEYEQFF.